This TCR beta chain appears in the sequencing data of a study of cytomegalovirus exposure and HLA in healthy donors. The PCR was carried out with 60 Vbeta primers and 13 Jbeta primers. Here immunoSEQ multiplex PCR was the method, and the copy in TCRdb shows in-frame clones only, minus some. The sample comprises around 160,000 clones, over 70% of which are singletons, and 1.5% rests with the top ten. The germline V gene has CDR1 SGHAT and CDR2 FQNNGV. There are 14 residues in the CDR3. V was pared by 1 base and J by 13 bases, with 10 bases of the junction left unmatched. In regard to this clone: What it recognizes is unknown.

Study conclusions and caveats: Testing in vitro showed a few CMV-associated chains specific for CMV antigens. The authors later found HLA-associated TCR beta chains more clonally expanded than equally common others. The dataset shows that most TCR sequences were rare, while some public TCRs occurred in many donors. Of the V segments, some could not be distinguished, including TRBV6-2 and TRBV6-3, and were excluded.

The chain links TRBV11-2 to TRBJ2-1, with TRBD1 matching over 7 bases. The sequence derives from a woman between 18 and 29 years old in good health and CMV-seronegative. The sequencing sample was made of PBMCs. CDR3 in amino acids: CASSLAGGRQGQFF. CDR3 DNA sequence: TGTGCCAGCAGCTTAGCTGGGGGAAGACAGGGCCAGTTCTTC.